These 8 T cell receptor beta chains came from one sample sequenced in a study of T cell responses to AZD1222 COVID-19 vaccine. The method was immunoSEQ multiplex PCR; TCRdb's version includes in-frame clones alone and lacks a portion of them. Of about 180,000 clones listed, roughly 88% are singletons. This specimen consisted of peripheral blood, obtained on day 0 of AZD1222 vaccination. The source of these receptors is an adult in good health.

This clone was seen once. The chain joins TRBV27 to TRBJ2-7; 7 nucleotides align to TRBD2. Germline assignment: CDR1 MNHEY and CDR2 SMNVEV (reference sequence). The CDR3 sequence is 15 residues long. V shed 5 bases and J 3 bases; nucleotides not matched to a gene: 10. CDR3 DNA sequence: TGTGCCAGCAGTAGACAGCGGGGTCCAGGCTACGAGCAGTACTTC. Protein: CASSRQRGPGYEQYF.

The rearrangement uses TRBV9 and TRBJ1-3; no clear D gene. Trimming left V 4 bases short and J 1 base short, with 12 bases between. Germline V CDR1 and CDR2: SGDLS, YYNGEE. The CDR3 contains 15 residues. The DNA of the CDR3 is TGTGCCAGCAGCCCTAGAGGAGAGTCTGGAAACACCATATATTTT. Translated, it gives CASSPRGESGNTIYF.

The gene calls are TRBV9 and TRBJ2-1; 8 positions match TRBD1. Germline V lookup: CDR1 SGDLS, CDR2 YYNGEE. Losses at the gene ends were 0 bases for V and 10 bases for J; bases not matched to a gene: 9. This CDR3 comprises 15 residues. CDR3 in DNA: TGTGCCAGCAGCGTAGATGTCACAGGGGGTAGCGAGCAGTTCTTC. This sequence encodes CASSVDVTGGSEQFF. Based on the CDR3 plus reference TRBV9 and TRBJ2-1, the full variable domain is DSGVTQTPKHLITATGQRVTLRCSPRSGDLSVYWYQQSLDQGLQFLIQYYNGEERAKGNILERFSAQQFPDLHSELNLSSLELGDSALYFCASSVDVTGGSEQFFGPGTRLTVL.

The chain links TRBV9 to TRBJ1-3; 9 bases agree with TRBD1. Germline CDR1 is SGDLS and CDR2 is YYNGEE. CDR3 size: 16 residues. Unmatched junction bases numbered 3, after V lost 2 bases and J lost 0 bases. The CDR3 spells CASSVTGGNSGNTIYF. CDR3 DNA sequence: TGTGCCAGCAGCGTGACAGGGGGGAACTCTGGAAACACCATATATTTT.

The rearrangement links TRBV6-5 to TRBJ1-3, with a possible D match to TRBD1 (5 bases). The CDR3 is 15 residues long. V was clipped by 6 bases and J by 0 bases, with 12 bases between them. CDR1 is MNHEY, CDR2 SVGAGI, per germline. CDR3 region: CASRVDRVSGNTIYF. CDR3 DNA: TGTGCCAGCAGGGTTGACAGAGTCTCTGGAAACACCATATATTTT.

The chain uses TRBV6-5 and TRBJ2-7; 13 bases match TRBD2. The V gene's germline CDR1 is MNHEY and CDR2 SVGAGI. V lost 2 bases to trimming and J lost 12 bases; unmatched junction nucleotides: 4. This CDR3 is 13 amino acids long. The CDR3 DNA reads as TGTGCCAGCAGTTACAGTGGACTAGCGGGAGTGTACTTC. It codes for CASSYSGLAGVYF.

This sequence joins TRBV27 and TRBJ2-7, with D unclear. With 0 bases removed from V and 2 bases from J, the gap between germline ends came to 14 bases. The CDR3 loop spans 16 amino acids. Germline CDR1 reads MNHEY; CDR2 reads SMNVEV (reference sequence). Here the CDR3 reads CASSLSQINPPYEQYF. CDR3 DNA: TGTGCCAGCAGTTTATCCCAAATAAATCCGCCCTACGAGCAGTACTTC.

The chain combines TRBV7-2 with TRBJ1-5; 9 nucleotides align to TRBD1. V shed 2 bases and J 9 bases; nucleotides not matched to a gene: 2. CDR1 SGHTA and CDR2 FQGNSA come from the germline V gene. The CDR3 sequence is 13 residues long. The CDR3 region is CASSLTGGPPQHF. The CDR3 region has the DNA TGTGCCAGCAGCTTAACAGGGGGCCCGCCCCAGCATTTT.